This TCR beta chain was found in a study of T cells after yellow fever vaccination. This clonotype was seen a few times. The CDR3 sequence is 13 residues long. Germline-derived CDR1 and CDR2 are MNHNS and SASEGT. V lost 6 bases, J lost 9 bases, and 15 bases lay in between. MiXCR was run by TCRdb on the 5' RACE reads, yielding one entry per CDR3 protein. The repertoire holds 40,000 to 55,000 distinct CDR3 sequences, with 6.5% to 8.5% as singletons. This chain links TRBV6-1 with TRBJ2-1; D remains ambiguous. Sequenced material: CD8+ T cells not binding an NS4B(214-222) dextramer, sorted from PBMCs, taken roughly 46 days after the first yellow fever vaccination. The TCR comes from a man aged 18 to 30 who received the YFV17D yellow fever vaccine. CDR3 DNA: TGTGCCAGCAGCCCTATAGAGAGGCGTGAGCAGTTCTTC. Translated, it gives CASSPIERREQFF.